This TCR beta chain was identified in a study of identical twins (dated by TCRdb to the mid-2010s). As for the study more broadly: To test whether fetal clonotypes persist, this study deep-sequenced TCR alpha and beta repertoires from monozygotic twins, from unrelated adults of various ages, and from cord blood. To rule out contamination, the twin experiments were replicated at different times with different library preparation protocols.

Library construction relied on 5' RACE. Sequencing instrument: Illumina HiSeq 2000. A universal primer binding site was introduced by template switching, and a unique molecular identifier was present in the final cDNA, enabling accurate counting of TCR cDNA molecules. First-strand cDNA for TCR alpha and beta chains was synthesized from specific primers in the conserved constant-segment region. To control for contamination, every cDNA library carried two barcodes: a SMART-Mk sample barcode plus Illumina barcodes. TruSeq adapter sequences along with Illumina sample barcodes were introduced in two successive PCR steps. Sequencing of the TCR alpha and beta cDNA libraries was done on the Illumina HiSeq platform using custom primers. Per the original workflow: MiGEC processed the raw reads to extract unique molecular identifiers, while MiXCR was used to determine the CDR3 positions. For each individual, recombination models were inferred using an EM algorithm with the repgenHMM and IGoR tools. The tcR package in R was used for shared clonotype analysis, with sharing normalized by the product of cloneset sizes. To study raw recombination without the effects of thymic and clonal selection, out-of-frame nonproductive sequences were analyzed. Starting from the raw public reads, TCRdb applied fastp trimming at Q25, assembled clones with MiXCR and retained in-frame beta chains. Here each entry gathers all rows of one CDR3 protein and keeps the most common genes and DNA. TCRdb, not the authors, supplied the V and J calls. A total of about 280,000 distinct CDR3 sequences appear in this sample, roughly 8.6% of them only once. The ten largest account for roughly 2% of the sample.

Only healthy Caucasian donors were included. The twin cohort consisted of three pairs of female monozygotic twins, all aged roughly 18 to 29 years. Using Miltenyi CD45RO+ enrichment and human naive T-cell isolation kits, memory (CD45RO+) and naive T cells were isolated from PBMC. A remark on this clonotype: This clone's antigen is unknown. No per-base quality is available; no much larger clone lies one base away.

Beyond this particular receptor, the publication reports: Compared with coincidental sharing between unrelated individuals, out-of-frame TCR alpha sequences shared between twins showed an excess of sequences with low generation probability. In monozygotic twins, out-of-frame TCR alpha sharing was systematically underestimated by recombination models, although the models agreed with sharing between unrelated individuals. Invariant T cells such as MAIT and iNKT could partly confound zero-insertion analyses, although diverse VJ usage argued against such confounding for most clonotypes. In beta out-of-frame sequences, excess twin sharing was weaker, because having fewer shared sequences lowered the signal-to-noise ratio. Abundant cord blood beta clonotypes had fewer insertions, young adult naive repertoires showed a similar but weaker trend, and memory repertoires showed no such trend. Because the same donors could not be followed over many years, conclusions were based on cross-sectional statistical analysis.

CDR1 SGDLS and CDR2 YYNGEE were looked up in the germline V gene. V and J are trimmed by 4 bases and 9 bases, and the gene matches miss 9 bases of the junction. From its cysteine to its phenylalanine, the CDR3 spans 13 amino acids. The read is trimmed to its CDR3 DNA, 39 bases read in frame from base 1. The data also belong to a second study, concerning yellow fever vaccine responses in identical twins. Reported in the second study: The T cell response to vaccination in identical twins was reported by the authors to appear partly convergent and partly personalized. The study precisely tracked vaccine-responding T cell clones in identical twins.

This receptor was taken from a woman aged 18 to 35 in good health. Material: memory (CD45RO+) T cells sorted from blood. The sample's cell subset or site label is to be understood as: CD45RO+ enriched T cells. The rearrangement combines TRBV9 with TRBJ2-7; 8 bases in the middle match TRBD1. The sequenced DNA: TGTGCCAGCAGCACCCGACAGGGGTCAGGGCAGTACTTC. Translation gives CASSTRQGSGQYF.